The 22 T cell receptor beta chains given below trace back to one sample, sequenced in a study of T cell repertoires in cytomegalovirus infection. TCRdb independently ran MiXCR on the reads; one entry per CDR3 protein. The sample yields under 350,000 distinct CDR3 sequences, roughly a tenth seen once. What was sequenced was PBMCs. The receptors were gathered from a human donor in good health (CMV status not recorded). Some clones in this sample may be carry-over from other donors' samples.

This clonotype was seen ten or more times. The chain couples TRBV7-6 to TRBJ1-2, with 10 bases that match TRBD1. The length of the CDR3 is 17 residues. With 5 bases clipped from V and 3 bases from J, the junction kept 12 bases outside the gene matches. The germline V gene encodes CDR1 SGHVS and CDR2 FNYEAQ. The CDR3 DNA sequence: TGTGCCAGCAGCCCCAACCGGGAGGGACAGGGGTACTATGGCTACACCTTC. Its translation is CASSPNREGQGYYGYTF.

Many counts were recorded for this clonotype. The chain has TRBV6-6 and TRBJ2-7; D may be TRBD1 or TRBD2 (5 bases each). Germline V CDR1 and CDR2: MNHNY, SVGAGI (reference sequence). The CDR3 runs 15 residues. Trimming stripped 4 bases from V and 6 bases from J, with 19 bases between. Written as DNA, the CDR3 is TGTGCCAGCAGTTTTCCTCCGGGACCCCGGGGCGAGCAGTACGTC. It codes for CASSFPPGPRGEQYV.

This clonotype was counted at least ten times. The rearrangement uses TRBV28 and TRBJ1-3; tentative D call: TRBD1 (5 bases). V was trimmed by 4 bases and J by 0 bases, leaving 13 bases between them. This CDR3 is 16 amino acids long. Germline assignment: CDR1 MDHEN and CDR2 SYDVKM. CDR3 coding DNA: TGTGCCAGCAGTTCTCCGGGGCAGAGCTCTGGAAACACCATATATTTT. Residues: CASSSPGQSSGNTIYF.

This clonotype was detected many times. V usage is TRBV12-3 or TRBV12-4 and J usage is TRBJ2-1, with 7 positions matching TRBD2. The CDR3 has 14 residues. V shed 3 bases and J 7 bases; nucleotides not matched to a gene: 6. The CDR3 reads CASSLGGGVNEQFF. CDR3 nucleotide sequence: TGTGCCAGCAGTTTGGGGGGGGGTGTTAATGAGCAGTTCTTC.

This clonotype showed up many times. V usage is TRBV28 and J usage is TRBJ2-7; tentatively, D is TRBD1 (6 bases). The length of the CDR3 is 13 residues. Looked up from germline, CDR1 is MDHEN and CDR2 is SYDVKM. With 7 bases removed from V and 4 bases from J, the gap between germline ends came to 14 bases. The CDR3 is CASTGQGSYEQYV. For the CDR3, the DNA is TGTGCCAGCACTGGTCAGGGGTCGTACGAGCAGTACGTC.

This clonotype was found many times. V gene TRBV25-1 combines with J gene TRBJ2-7; possible D gene TRBD2, 5 bases. V was pared by 3 bases and J by 7 bases, with 19 bases between. The CDR3 has 15 residues. Germline V lookup: CDR1 MGHDK, CDR2 SYGVNS. CDR3 protein: CASSEYRRDPGEQYF. CDR3 bases: TGTGCCAGCAGTGAGTATCGACGGGATCCGGGGGAGCAGTACTTC.

This clonotype was counted at least ten times. At one boundary the junction diverges from the germline segment, which might be a read error. The chain couples TRBV7-7 to TRBJ2-7; possibly TRBD1 for D (6 bases). The CDR3 covers 15 residues. CDR1 SSHAT and CDR2 FNYEAQ come from the germline V gene (reference sequence). CDR3 DNA: TGTGCTAGCAGCTTAGCGCTGGGGGCTGGTTACGAGCAGTACTTC. This translates into CASSLALGAGYEQYF.

This clonotype was observed at least ten times. J is TRBJ1-1 and V is TRBV25-1; D perhaps matches TRBD1 (5 bases). The CDR3 is 15 residues long. Germline loops: CDR1 MGHDK, CDR2 SYGVNS. The V and J ends lost 3 bases and 4 bases respectively, with 15 bases between them. CDR3 in amino acids: CASSEGRTSGTEAFF. The CDR3 DNA sequence: TGTGCCAGCAGTGAGGGGAGGACATCGGGCACTGAAGCTTTCTTT. The entire variable domain, with the rest obtained from reference TRBV25-1 and TRBJ1-1, is as follows: EADIYQTPRYLVIGTGKKITLECSQTMGHDKMYWYQQDPGMELHLIHYSYGVNSTEKGDLSSESTVSRIRTEHFPLTLESARPSHTSQYLCASSEGRTSGTEAFFGQGTRLTVV.

The table lists this clonotype with a few counts. This chain uses TRBV20-1 with TRBJ1-2; D is uncertain. The CDR3 consists of 13 residues. The V end was cut by 3 bases, the J end by 4 bases, with 12 bases between. Per the germline V gene, CDR1 is DFQATT and CDR2 is SNEGSKA (reference sequence). This CDR3 is CSASEGIVYGYTF. The CDR3 coding sequence is TGCAGTGCTAGCGAGGGAATCGTCTATGGCTACACCTTC.

The gene calls are TRBV20-1 and TRBJ2-3, with D possibly being TRBD2 (5 bases). Trimming shortened V by 1 base and J by 0 bases, and 8 bases separated the two germline ends. This CDR3 contains 14 residues. Germline CDR1 and CDR2: DFQATT and SNEGSKA (reference sequence). The CDR3 sequence: CSARVRGSTDTQYF. CDR3 sequence (DNA): TGCAGTGCTAGAGTCCGGGGTAGCACAGATACGCAGTATTTT.

At least ten counts were recorded for this clonotype. The chain uses TRBV7-3 and TRBJ1-1; a possible D gene is TRBD1 (6 bases). The germline V gene has CDR1 SGHTA and CDR2 FQGTGA. The CDR3 runs 14 residues. V was shortened by 5 bases and J by 5 bases, with 15 bases between the two germline ends. The CDR3 protein is CASSHNPGATEAFF. CDR3 nucleotide sequence: TGTGCCAGCAGCCACAACCCAGGGGCGACTGAAGCTTTCTTT.

Ten or more counts support this clonotype. J is TRBJ2-3 and V is TRBV28; D is uncertain. This CDR3 has 14 residues. Per the germline V gene, CDR1 is MDHEN and CDR2 is SYDVKM. Trimming took off 5 bases at V and 2 bases at J, with 11 bases between the two ends. CDR3 in amino acids: CASSGFYNTDTQYF. The CDR3 nucleotides read TGTGCCAGCAGTGGCTTTTATAACACAGATACGCAGTATTTT.

This clonotype has only a few counts. This chain joins TRBV19 and TRBJ2-1; a weak D match, TRBD2 (7 bases). This CDR3 has 14 residues. From germline, CDR1 is LNHDA and CDR2 SQIVND (reference sequence). The ends were cut back, 8 bases at V and 8 bases at J, with 19 bases in the middle. The CDR3 loop is CASCRTGGADEQFF. CDR3 DNA sequence: TGTGCCAGTTGCCGGACGGGGGGCGCGGATGAGCAGTTCTTC. Full variable domain (missing parts from reference TRBV19 and TRBJ2-1): DGGITQSPKYLFRKEGQNVTLSCEQNLNHDAMYWYRQDPGQGLRLIYYSQIVNDFQKGDIAEGYSVSREKKESFPLTVTSAQKNPTAFYLCASCRTGGADEQFFGPGTRLTVL.

The rearrangement links TRBV5-4 to TRBJ2-5; 11 bases match TRBD1. V was clipped by 0 bases and J by 5 bases; unmatched bases: 6. The CDR3 length is 16 residues. Germline CDR1 reads SGHNT; CDR2 reads YYREEE (reference sequence). CDR3 nucleotides: TGTGCCAGCAGCTTGGAAGGACAGGGGGCTTGGGAGACCCAGTACTTC. Translated, it gives CASSLEGQGAWETQYF.

Many counts were recorded for this clonotype. The chain combines TRBV29-1 with TRBJ1-2; perhaps TRBD1 as D (6 bases). Trimming pared 6 bases from V and 6 bases from J, leaving 20 bases between. Germline V gives CDR1 SQVTM, CDR2 ANQGSEA. CDR3 size: 14 residues. DNA of the CDR3: TGCAGCGTCGTCCTACAGGGTGTTTCGGATGGCTACACCTTC. It translates to CSVVLQGVSDGYTF.

This clonotype was recorded at least ten times. The chain joins TRBV7-8 to TRBJ1-2; the D is unclear. The CDR3 spans 16 residues. The ends were cut back, 1 base at V and 6 bases at J, with 18 bases in the middle. Germline V gives CDR1 SGHVS, CDR2 FQNEAQ. CDR3: CASSLGRRRGANGYTF. CDR3 in DNA: TGTGCCAGCAGCTTAGGTCGCAGGAGAGGCGCCAATGGCTACACCTTC.

This clonotype has ten or more counts. This chain links TRBV4-2 with TRBJ1-1; 11 nucleotides align to TRBD1. This CDR3 region has 20 residues. V was pared by 1 base and J by 0 bases, with 13 bases of the junction left unmatched. Germline CDR1 LGHNA, CDR2 YNFKEQ. The CDR3 here is CASSQAAGQGVNAMNTEAFF. CDR3 in DNA: TGTGCCAGCAGCCAAGCCGCGGGACAGGGGGTGAACGCTATGAACACTGAAGCTTTCTTT.

Worth noting for this clonotype: A much larger clone differs by one base, so this may be a read error. The gene calls are TRBV5-1 and TRBJ2-7, with D possibly matching TRBD1 (6 bases). Germline CDR1 is SGHRS and CDR2 is YFSETQ. CDR3 length: 15 amino acids. CDR3: CANSMTGESSYEQYF. CDR3 bases: TGCGCCAACAGCATGACAGGCGAGAGCTCCTACGAGCAGTACTTC. The full variable domain, completed using reference TRBV5-1 and TRBJ2-7, is KAGVTQTPRYLIKTRGQQVTLSCSPISGHRSVSWYQQTPGQGLQFLFEYFSETQRNKGNFPGRFSGRQFSNSRSEMNVSTLELGDSALYLCANSMTGESSYEQYFGPGTRLTVT.

This clonotype was detected many times. The V gene is TRBV3-1, the J gene TRBJ2-1; 14 bases line up with TRBD2. Trimming took 4 bases from V and 2 from J; bases not matched to a gene: 10. Germline V gene sequence: CDR1 LGHDT, CDR2 YNNKEL (reference sequence). The CDR3 has 19 residues. Here the CDR3 reads CASSRLTSGGASAYNEQFF. CDR3 bases: TGTGCCAGCAGCCGACTGACTAGCGGGGGGGCAAGCGCCTACAATGAGCAGTTCTTC.

The sample holds many counts of this clonotype. This sequence joins TRBV20-1 and TRBJ2-3; 9 nucleotides agree with TRBD2. The J segment lost 2 bases and the V segment lost 3 bases, leaving 9 bases of the junction unmatched. The germline V gene has CDR1 DFQATT and CDR2 SNEGSKA (reference sequence). The CDR3 is 16 residues long. The CDR3 nucleotides are TGCAGTGCTAGCCTCCTAGCGGGGTTAATCACAGATACGCAGTATTTT. It yields the protein CSASLLAGLITDTQYF.

The chain combines TRBV6-2 or TRBV6-3 with TRBJ2-7, with D possibly called TRBD1 or TRBD2 (5 bases each). Trimming removed 6 bases from V and 4 bases from J, with 16 bases in between. CDR1 is MNHEY, CDR2 SVGEGT, per germline. This CDR3 is 14 amino acids long. CDR3 sequence reads: CASSRGARGYEQYV. As DNA, the CDR3 is TGTGCCAGCAGCCGTGGGGCTCGGGGATACGAGCAGTACGTC.

Many counts were recorded for this clonotype. This rearrangement joins TRBV7-6 to TRBJ2-1, with 9 bases that match TRBD2. Germline-derived CDR1 and CDR2 are SGHVS and FNYEAQ. V dropped 5 bases and J dropped 2; count of bases not matched to a gene: 16. The CDR3 extends over 19 amino acids. The CDR3 here is CASSRIWSGGTGTYNEQFF. The CDR3 nucleotides are TGTGCCAGCAGCCGTATCTGGAGCGGGGGGACTGGAACCTACAATGAGCAGTTCTTC. Supplemented by reference TRBV7-6 and TRBJ2-1, the full variable domain reads GAGVSQSPRYKVTKRGQDVALRCDPISGHVSLYWYRQALGQGPEFLTYFNYEAQQDKSGLPNDRFSAERPEGSISTLTIQRTEQRDSAMYRCASSRIWSGGTGTYNEQFFGPGTRLTVL.